Listed below are T cell receptor beta chains from one sample, sequenced in a study of blood T cell repertoires in COVID-19. Sequencing was performed with immunoSEQ multiplex PCR; in TCRdb, only in-frame clones are kept and a portion is missing. This sample has roughly 77,000 clones, with about 88% found just once. The source material was peripheral blood. The receptors shown here come from a human donor in a cohort sampled during active COVID-19. Both conserved end residues are part of each CDR3. The D gene is left open where the match is weak. Size is stated for part of the rows, as once, few or many counts, or as a class when the clone is expanded.

clone_size	d_call	v_call	j_call	cdr3_aa	cdr3_nt
NA	TRBD2	TRBV30	TRBJ2-1	CAWSSTSGTYNEQFF	TGTGCCTGGTCCTCGACTAGCGGGACTTACAATGAGCAGTTCTTC
NA	NA	TRBV6-4	TRBJ2-7	CASSPCARGYEQYF	TGTGCCAGCTCACCCTGCGCCCGGGGCTACGAGCAGTACTTC
NA	NA	TRBV14	TRBJ2-5	CASSRGAALGPQYF	TGTGCCAGCAGTCGGGGGGCGGCCCTAGGTCCCCAGTACTTC
NA	TRBD1	TRBV5-1	TRBJ2-5	CASSLEGATQETQYF	TGCGCCAGCAGCTTGGAGGGGGCAACACAAGAGACCCAGTACTTC
NA	NA	TRBV5-6	TRBJ2-1	CASSLGATSGVDNEQFF	TGTGCCAGCAGCTTGGGGGCGACTAGTGGGGTTGACAATGAGCAGTTCTTC
NA	NA	TRBV5-4	TRBJ2-3	CASSPLQRVSTDTQYF	TGTGCCAGCAGCCCGCTTCAGAGGGTTAGCACAGATACGCAGTATTTT
NA	TRBD2	TRBV5-1	TRBJ2-3	CASSPLAGVDTQYF	TGCGCCAGCAGCCCCTTAGCGGGGGTAGATACGCAGTATTTT
NA	TRBD1	TRBV24-1	TRBJ2-3	CATSSAGQGPDTQYF	TGTGCCACCAGTTCAGCAGGACAGGGCCCAGATACGCAGTATTTT
NA	NA	TRBV9	TRBJ2-5	CASSVGGGGSQETQYF	TGTGCCAGCAGCGTAGGGGGAGGAGGCAGCCAAGAGACCCAGTACTTC
NA	NA	TRBV27	TRBJ2-7	CASSLDGGHYEQYF	TGTGCCAGCAGTCTTGATGGGGGACATTACGAGCAGTACTTC
NA	NA	TRBV25-1	TRBJ1-6	CASSDRATYNSPLHF	TGTGCCAGCAGTGACAGGGCCACATATAATTCACCCCTCCACTTT
NA	TRBD1	TRBV10-1	TRBJ2-6	CASSDFVRDRGNKSGANVLTF	TGCGCCAGCAGTGATTTTGTCCGGGACAGGGGGAATAAGTCTGGGGCCAACGTCCTGACTTTC
NA	NA	TRBV12-3/TRBV12-4	TRBJ1-4	CASSLWSEKLFF	TGTGCCAGCAGTTTATGGAGTGAAAAACTGTTTTTT
once	TRBD2	TRBV29-1	TRBJ2-3	CSVDTSGDTDTQYF	TGCAGCGTTGACACTAGCGGGGACACAGATACGCAGTATTTT
NA	NA	TRBV6-5	TRBJ2-1	CASSLSGEGANEQFF	TGTGCCAGCAGCCTCTCGGGAGAGGGGGCGAATGAGCAGTTCTTC
NA	NA	TRBV10-3	TRBJ1-1	CAIMGQLTRGYTEAFF	TGTGCCATCATGGGGCAATTGACAAGGGGGTACACTGAAGCTTTCTTT
NA	TRBD2	TRBV7-9	TRBJ2-2	CASTQGLAGTGELFF	TGTGCCAGCACCCAGGGACTAGCGGGAACCGGGGAGCTGTTTTTT
NA	TRBD2	TRBV5-1	TRBJ2-2	CASSLPGLARTGELFF	TGCGCCAGCAGCCTACCGGGACTAGCACGGACCGGGGAGCTGTTTTTT
NA	NA	TRBV2	TRBJ1-3	CASSEDSSGNTIYF	TGTGCCAGCAGTGAAGACAGCTCTGGAAACACCATATATTTT
NA	NA	TRBV4-1	TRBJ2-3	CASSQIGSPDTQYF	TGCGCCAGCAGCCAGATCGGGAGTCCAGATACGCAGTATTTT
NA	NA	TRBV29-1	TRBJ1-1	CSVGLEGTEAFF	TGCAGCGTTGGGCTAGAAGGCACTGAAGCTTTCTTT
once	NA	TRBV7-2	TRBJ2-5	CASSGGLEETQYF	TGTGCCAGCAGCGGGGGACTGGAAGAGACCCAGTACTTC
NA	TRBD2	TRBV19	TRBJ2-3	CASSTSGGDTQYF	TGTGCCAGTAGTACCTCGGGAGGGGATACGCAGTATTTT
NA	TRBD2	TRBV5-4	TRBJ2-7	CASSLASGEHYEQYF	TGTGCCAGCAGCTTGGCTAGCGGGGAGCACTACGAGCAGTACTTC
NA	TRBD1	TRBV4-1	TRBJ2-5	CASSGQGPSTGTQYF	TGCGCCAGCAGCGGACAGGGGCCCTCGACCGGGACCCAGTACTTC
NA	NA	TRBV6-2/TRBV6-3	TRBJ2-2	CASSRTLGTGELFF	TGTGCCAGCAGTCGGACACTTGGTACCGGGGAGCTGTTTTTT
NA	TRBD1	TRBV7-3	TRBJ2-3	CASSPSGGKDTQYF	TGTGCCAGCAGCCCCTCAGGGGGCAAAGATACGCAGTATTTT